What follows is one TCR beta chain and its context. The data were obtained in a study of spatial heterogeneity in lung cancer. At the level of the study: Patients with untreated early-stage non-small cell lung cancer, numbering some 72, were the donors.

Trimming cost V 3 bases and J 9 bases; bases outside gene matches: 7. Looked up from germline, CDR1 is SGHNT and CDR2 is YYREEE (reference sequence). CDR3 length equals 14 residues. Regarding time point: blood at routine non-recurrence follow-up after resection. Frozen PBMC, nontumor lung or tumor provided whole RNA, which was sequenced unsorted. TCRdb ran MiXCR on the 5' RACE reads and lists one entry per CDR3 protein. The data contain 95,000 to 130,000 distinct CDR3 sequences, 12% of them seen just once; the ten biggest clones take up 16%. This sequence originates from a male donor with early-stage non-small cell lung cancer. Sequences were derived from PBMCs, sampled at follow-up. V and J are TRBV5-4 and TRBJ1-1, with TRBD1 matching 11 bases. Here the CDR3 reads CASSSGQGGNKAFF. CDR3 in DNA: TGTGCCAGCAGCTCGGGACAGGGGGGAAACAAAGCTTTCTTT.